Listed below are T cell receptor beta chains from one sample, sequenced in a study of Ad26.COV2.S vaccination and SARS-CoV-2 variants. Here immunoSEQ multiplex PCR was the method, and the copy in TCRdb shows in-frame clones only, minus some. The sample includes 510,000 or so clones, around nine tenths of them seen just once. The sample in question was peripheral blood, obtained in a trial of Ad26.COV2.S vaccine versus placebo. The receptors were gathered from a person between 18 and 60 years old who received the Ad26.COV2.S COVID-19 vaccine or a placebo. CDR3s leave out the opening cysteine and the closing phenylalanine or tryptophan. The D gene is left open where the match is weak. Clone sizes are given selectively: once, few, many, or a class where the clone is expanded.

TRBV7-2	-	once	TRBJ2-1	ASSLSRGTRVGEQF
TRBV18	-	-	TRBJ2-3	ASSPPEGGGRTDTQY
TRBV10-3	-	-	TRBJ2-7	AIRHQVGDEQY
TRBV7-2	-	-	TRBJ2-3	ASSLAQASTDTQY
TRBV4-1	TRBD2	-	TRBJ2-3	ASSQDLAGGTDTQY
TRBV9	TRBD1	-	TRBJ2-3	ASSVKGTGGLDTQY
TRBV9	TRBD2	-	TRBJ2-7	ASSALAGEPPYEQY
TRBV4-3	-	-	TRBJ2-7	ASSPRWVTYYEQY
TRBV11-3	-	once	TRBJ2-2	ASSPRRDVGELF
TRBV30	-	-	TRBJ1-4	AWSAGNSEKLF
TRBV27	-	-	TRBJ2-7	ASSLGGVSYEQY
TRBV9	-	-	TRBJ2-1	ASSVGPSPGILSYNEQF
TRBV19	TRBD1	-	TRBJ1-5	ASSMGQGVSNQPQH
TRBV10-3	-	-	TRBJ2-7	AISESTGGQGGFRYEQY
TRBV24-1	TRBD1	few	TRBJ1-2	ATSDSPGQEDYGYT
TRBV18	-	-	TRBJ2-2	ASSPGPTGELF
TRBV10-3	-	-	TRBJ1-2	AIRDSRYPLDGYT
TRBV28	-	-	TRBJ1-2	ASSLEYRDYGYT
TRBV6-6	-	-	TRBJ1-1	ASSLQTVTEAF
TRBV23-1	TRBD1	-	TRBJ2-7	ASTTRDRLRLSSYEQY